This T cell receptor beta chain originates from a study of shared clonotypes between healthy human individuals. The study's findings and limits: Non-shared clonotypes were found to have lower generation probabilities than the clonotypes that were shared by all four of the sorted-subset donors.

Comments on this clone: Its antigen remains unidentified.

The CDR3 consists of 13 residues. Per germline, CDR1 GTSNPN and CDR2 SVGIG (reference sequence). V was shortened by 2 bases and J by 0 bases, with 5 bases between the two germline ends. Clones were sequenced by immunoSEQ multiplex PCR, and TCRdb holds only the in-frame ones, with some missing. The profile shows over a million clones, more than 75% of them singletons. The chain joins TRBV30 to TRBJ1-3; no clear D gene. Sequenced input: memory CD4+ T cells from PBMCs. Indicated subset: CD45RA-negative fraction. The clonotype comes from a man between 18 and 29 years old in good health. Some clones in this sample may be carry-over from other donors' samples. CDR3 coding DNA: TGTGCCTGGAGTTCGGTCTCTGGAAACACCATATATTTT. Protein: CAWSSVSGNTIYF.